These 3 T cell receptor beta chains were all obtained from the same sample, sequenced in a study of patients and donors after allogeneic stem cell transplantation. In TCRdb, the RT-PCR reads were re-called with MiXCR into one record per CDR3 protein. This table has 200,000 to 250,000 distinct CDR3 sequences, less than 15% appearing once. Sequencing input: blood, either unsorted or a sorted T cell fraction (not recorded which). These TCRs come from a human donor who was either an allogeneic HSCT recipient or a stem cell or donor lymphocyte infusion donor (not recorded which). It is not recorded whose cells these are; they may come from a transplant donor.

The sample holds a few counts of this clonotype. The gene calls are TRBV20-1 and TRBJ1-5; TRBD1 matches at 7 bases. V trimming: 1 base; J trimming: 7 bases; junction bases outside the gene matches: 10. The CDR3 extends over 15 amino acids. Germline CDR1 is DFQATT and CDR2 is SNEGSKA (reference sequence). CDR3 amino acids: CSARGSRGQVQPQHF. CDR3 sequence (DNA): TGCAGTGCTAGAGGTTCGAGGGGGCAGGTACAGCCCCAGCATTTT.

In nucleotides, the CDR3 is TGTGCCACCAGCAGAGTTCTTTCCTACGAGCAGTACTTC. Its translation: CATSRVLSYEQYF. V usage is TRBV15 and J usage is TRBJ2-7; D gene ambiguous. The V gene's germline CDR1 is LNHNV and CDR2 YYDKDF (reference sequence). Trimming removed 1 base at V and 1 base at J, with 5 bases between. The CDR3 consists of 13 residues.

This clonotype was seen a handful of times. The V gene is TRBV21-1, the J gene TRBJ1-1. TRBV21-1 is noted as a pseudogene. CDR3 length: 10 residues. The DNA of the CDR3 is TGTGCCAGCAGCAGGGCCACAGCTTTCTTT. Protein sequence: CASSRATAFF.